These T cell receptor beta chains were read from a single sample in a study of TIL therapy for anti-PD-1-resistant metastatic lung cancer. Using immunoSEQ multiplex PCR, the repertoire was profiled, and TCRdb retains in-frame clones only, with some absent. Seen here are 7,000 to 9,000 clones, nearly 75% observed once, and the top ten hold 7% to 8.5%. The starting material was tumor tissue, obtained at baseline. The receptors here all came from a person aged 25 to 79 with non-small cell lung cancer. Each CDR3 is given with its conserved first and last residue. The D gene is left open where the match is weak. Clone sizes are given selectively: once, few, many, or a class where the clone is expanded.

size | D | J | V | DNA | CDR3
. | . | TRBJ1-1 | TRBV7-9 | TGTGCCAGCAGCTTTAGTGGGGACAAGACTAACACTGAAGCTTTCTTT | CASSFSGDKTNTEAFF
few | . | TRBJ2-7 | TRBV28 | TGTGCCAGCCGGGACGTATACGGGGGGCAGTACTTC | CASRDVYGGQYF
. | . | TRBJ1-3 | TRBV28 | TGTGCCAGCAGGCGGGTAAACTCTGGAAACACCATATATTTT | CASRRVNSGNTIYF
once | TRBD1 | TRBJ2-6 | TRBV27 | TGTGCCAGCAGTTTCTATTCAGGGGGCGATAGAAGTGGGGCCAACGTCCTGACTTTC | CASSFYSGGDRSGANVLTF
. | TRBD1 | TRBJ1-3 | TRBV28 | TGTGCCAGCAGTCAACAGGGGGCACTTGGAAACACCATATATTTT | CASSQQGALGNTIYF
. | . | TRBJ2-1 | TRBV19 | TGTGCCAGTAGTCACGGATACAATGAGCAGTTCTTC | CASSHGYNEQFF
. | TRBD2 | TRBJ2-1 | TRBV27 | TGTGCCAGCAGGGCGGGAGTCATGCAGTTCTTC | CASRAGVMQFF
. | . | TRBJ2-3 | TRBV5-1 | TGCGCCAGCAGCTTACTAGGGACGTCGACAGATACGCAGTATTTT | CASSLLGTSTDTQYF
. | TRBD1 | TRBJ1-5 | TRBV7-6 | TGTGCCAGCAGCTTAGATCAGGGGGCAATCGGGCAGCCCCAGCATTTT | CASSLDQGAIGQPQHF
. | . | TRBJ2-5 | TRBV21-1 | TGTGCCAGCAGCAGTGGACCGGAGCGGAAACAAGAGACCCAGTACTTC | CASSSGPERKQETQYF
. | TRBD1 | TRBJ1-4 | TRBV5-1 | TGCGCCAGCAGCTCCAACAGGGGAAATAATGAAAAACTGTTTTTT | CASSSNRGNNEKLFF
. | . | TRBJ2-5 | TRBV5-8 | TGTGCCAGCAGCCCCCGACTCGGCGAGAGGGAGACCCAGTACTTC | CASSPRLGERETQYF
. | TRBD1 | TRBJ2-2 | TRBV7-9 | TGTGCCAGCAGCCTTGACAGGGGTTTCGCCGGGGAGCTGTTTTTT | CASSLDRGFAGELFF
. | . | TRBJ2-3 | TRBV29-1 | TGCAGCGTGGGGGGTGGATTTGGGACAGATACGCAGTATTTT | CSVGGGFGTDTQYF